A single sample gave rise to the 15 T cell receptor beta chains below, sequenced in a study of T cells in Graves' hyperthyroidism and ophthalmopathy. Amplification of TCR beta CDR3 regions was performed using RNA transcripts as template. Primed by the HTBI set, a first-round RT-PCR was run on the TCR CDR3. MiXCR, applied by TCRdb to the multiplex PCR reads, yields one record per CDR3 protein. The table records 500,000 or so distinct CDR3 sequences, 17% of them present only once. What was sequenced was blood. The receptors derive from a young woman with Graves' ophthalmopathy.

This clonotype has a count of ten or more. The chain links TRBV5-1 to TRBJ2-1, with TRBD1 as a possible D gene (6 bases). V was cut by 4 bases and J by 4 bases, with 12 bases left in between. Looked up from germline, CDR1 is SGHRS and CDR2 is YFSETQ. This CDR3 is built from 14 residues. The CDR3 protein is CASSDDRSYNEQFF. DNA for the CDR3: TGCGCCAGCAGCGATGACAGGTCGTACAATGAGCAGTTCTTC.

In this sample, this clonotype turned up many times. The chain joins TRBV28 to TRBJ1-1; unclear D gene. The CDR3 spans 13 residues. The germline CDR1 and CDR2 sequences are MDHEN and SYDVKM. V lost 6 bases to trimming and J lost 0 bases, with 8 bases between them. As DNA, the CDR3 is TGTGCCAGCAGGGGAGCATTGAACACTGAAGCTTTCTTT. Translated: CASRGALNTEAFF. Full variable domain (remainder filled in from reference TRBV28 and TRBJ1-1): DVKVTQSSRYLVKRTGEKVFLECVQDMDHENMFWYRQDPGLGLRLIYFSYDVKMKEKGDIPEGYSVSREKKERFSLILESASTNQTSMYLCASRGALNTEAFFGQGTRLTVV.

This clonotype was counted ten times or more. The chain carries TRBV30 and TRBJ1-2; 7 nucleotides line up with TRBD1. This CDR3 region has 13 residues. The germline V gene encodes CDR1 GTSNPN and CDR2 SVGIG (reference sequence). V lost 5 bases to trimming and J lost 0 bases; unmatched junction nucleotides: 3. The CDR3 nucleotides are TGTGCCTGGGGACAGGATTCTAACTATGGCTACACCTTC. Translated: CAWGQDSNYGYTF. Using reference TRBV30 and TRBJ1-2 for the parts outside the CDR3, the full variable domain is SQTIHQWPATLVQPVGSPLSLECTVEGTSNPNLYWYRQAAGRGLQLLFYSVGIGQISSEVPQNLSASRPQDRQFILSSKKLLLSDSGFYLCAWGQDSNYGYTFGSGTRLTVV.

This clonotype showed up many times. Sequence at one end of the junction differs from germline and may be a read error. The CDR3 DNA sequence: TGCGCCAGCAGCGAAGAAGCCCTAAACACTGAAGCTTTCTTT. It is translated as CASSEEALNTEAFF. The V and J genes are TRBV4-1 and TRBJ1-1; no firm D call. Germline CDR1 and CDR2: MGHRA and YSYEKL. CDR3 size: 14 residues.

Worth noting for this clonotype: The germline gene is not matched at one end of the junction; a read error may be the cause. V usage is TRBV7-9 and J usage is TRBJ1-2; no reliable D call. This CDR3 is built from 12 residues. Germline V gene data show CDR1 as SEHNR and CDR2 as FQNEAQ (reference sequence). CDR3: CASSSNIEASSF. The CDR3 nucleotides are TGTGCCAGCAGCTCAAACATCGAGGCCTCCTCCTTC.

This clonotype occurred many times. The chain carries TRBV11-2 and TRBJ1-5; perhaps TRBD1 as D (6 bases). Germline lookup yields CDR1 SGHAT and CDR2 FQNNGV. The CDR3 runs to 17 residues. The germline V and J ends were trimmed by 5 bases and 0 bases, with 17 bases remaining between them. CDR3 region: CASSPGGGGYSNQPQHF. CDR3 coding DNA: TGTGCCAGCAGCCCCGGTGGAGGGGGTTATAGCAATCAGCCCCAGCATTTT.

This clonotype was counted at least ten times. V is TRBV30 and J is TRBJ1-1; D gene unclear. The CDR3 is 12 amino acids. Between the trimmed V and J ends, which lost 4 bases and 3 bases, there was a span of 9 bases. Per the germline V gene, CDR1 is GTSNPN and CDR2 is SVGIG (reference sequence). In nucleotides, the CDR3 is TGTGCCTGGACCCCGTGGGACACTGAAGCTTTCTTT. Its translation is CAWTPWDTEAFF.

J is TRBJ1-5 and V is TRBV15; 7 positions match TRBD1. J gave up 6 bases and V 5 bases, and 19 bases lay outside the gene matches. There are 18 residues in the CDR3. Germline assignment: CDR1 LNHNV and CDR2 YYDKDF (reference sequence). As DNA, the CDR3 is TGTGCCACCAGCCCCGTATATGTAGACAGGGTGTCGGGTCAGCCCCAGCATTTT. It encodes CATSPVYVDRVSGQPQHF.

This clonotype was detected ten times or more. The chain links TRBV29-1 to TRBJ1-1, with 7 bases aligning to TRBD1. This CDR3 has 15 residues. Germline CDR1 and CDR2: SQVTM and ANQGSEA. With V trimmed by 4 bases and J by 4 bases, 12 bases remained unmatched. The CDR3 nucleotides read TGCAGCGTTGGCCACACCAGGGGGTCTGGCACTGAAGCTTTCTTT. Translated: CSVGHTRGSGTEAFF.

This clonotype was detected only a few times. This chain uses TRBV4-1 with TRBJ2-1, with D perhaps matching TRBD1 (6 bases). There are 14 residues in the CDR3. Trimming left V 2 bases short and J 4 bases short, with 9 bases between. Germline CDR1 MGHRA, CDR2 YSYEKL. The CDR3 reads CASSQLQGYNEQFF. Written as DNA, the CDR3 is TGCGCCAGCAGCCAACTACAGGGTTACAATGAGCAGTTCTTC.

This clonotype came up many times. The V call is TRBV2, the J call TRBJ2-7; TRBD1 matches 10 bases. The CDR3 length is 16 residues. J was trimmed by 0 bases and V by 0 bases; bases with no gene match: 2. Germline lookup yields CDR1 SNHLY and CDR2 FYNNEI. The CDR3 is CASSEAGQGDSYEQYF. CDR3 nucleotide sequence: TGTGCCAGCAGTGAAGCCGGACAGGGGGACTCCTACGAGCAGTACTTC.

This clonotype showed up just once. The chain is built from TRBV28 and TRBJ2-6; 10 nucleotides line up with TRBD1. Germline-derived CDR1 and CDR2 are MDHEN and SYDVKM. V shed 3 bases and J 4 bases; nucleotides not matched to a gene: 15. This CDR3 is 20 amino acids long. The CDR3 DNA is TGTGCCAGCAGTTTGATTGGGTGGACAGGGGGGTTGTGGGGGGCCAACGTCCTGACTTTC. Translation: CASSLIGWTGGLWGANVLTF. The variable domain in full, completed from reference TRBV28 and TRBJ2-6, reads DVKVTQSSRYLVKRTGEKVFLECVQDMDHENMFWYRQDPGLGLRLIYFSYDVKMKEKGDIPEGYSVSREKKERFSLILESASTNQTSMYLCASSLIGWTGGLWGANVLTFGAGSRLTVL.

The CDR3 protein is CASSFKGSNTGELFF. The CDR3 DNA follows: TGCGCCAGCAGCTTTAAAGGATCGAACACCGGGGAGCTGTTTTTT. The V call is TRBV5-1, the J call TRBJ2-2; no definite D call. Germline V CDR1 and CDR2: SGHRS, YFSETQ. The length of the CDR3 is 15 residues. Trimming took off 2 bases at V and 0 bases at J, with 8 bases between the two ends.

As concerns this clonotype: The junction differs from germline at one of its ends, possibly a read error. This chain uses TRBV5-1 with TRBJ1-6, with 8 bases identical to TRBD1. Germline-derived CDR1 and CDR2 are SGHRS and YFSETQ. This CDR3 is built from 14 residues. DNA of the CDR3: TGTGCCAGCAGCCGGACAGGGACAGGCTCACCCCTCCACTTT. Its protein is CASSRTGTGSPLHF. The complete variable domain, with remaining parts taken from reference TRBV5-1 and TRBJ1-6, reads KAGVTQTPRYLIKTRGQQVTLSCSPISGHRSVSWYQQTPGQGLQFLFEYFSETQRNKGNFPGRFSGRQFSNSRSEMNVSTLELGDSALYLCASSRTGTGSPLHFGNGTRLTVT.

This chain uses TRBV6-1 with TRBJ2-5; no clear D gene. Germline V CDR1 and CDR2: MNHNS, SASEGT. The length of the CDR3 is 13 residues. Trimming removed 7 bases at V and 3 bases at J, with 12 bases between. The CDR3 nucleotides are TGTGCCAGCAACATTGCCCCCGAAGAGACCCAGTACTTC. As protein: CASNIAPEETQYF.